The rows below give T cell receptor beta chains drawn from one sample of a study of blood T cell repertoires in COVID-19. Repertoires were generated with immunoSEQ multiplex PCR, while TCRdb's copy carries only in-frame clones and drops some. The sample has a few hundred thousand clones, 88% seen once. Sequenced input: PBMCs or T cells enriched from blood (not recorded which). The receptor set was obtained from a woman aged 40 to 49 who had recovered from COVID-19. Each CDR3 is given with its conserved first and last residue. The D gene is left open where the match is weak. Clone size is given for some rows only: seen once, a few or many times, or a class if the clone is expanded.

CASSYFRREYNEQFF	TGTGCCAGCAGTTATTTTCGGCGGGAGTACAATGAGCAGTTCTTC	TRBD2	TRBV6-2/TRBV6-3	TRBJ2-1	-	15
CASSLEAGRYGYTF	TGTGCCAGCAGCTTGGAGGCGGGCCGCTATGGCTACACCTTC	-	TRBV5-4	TRBJ1-2	-	14
CASSLGAGATYYGYTF	TGTGCCAGCAGCTTGGGGGCTGGCGCGACGTACTATGGCTACACCTTC	-	TRBV5-5	TRBJ1-2	-	16
CAWSKTGNTAEAFF	TGTGCCTGGAGCAAGACAGGGAATACCGCTGAAGCTTTCTTT	TRBD1	TRBV30	TRBJ1-1	few	14
CASRVPTGCSYGYTF	TGTGCCAGCAGAGTTCCGACAGGGTGTAGCTATGGCTACACCTTC	TRBD1	TRBV6-8	TRBJ1-2	-	15
CASSQELGVSGLEQFF	TGCGCCAGCAGCCAAGAATTAGGGGTTAGCGGGCTTGAGCAGTTCTTC	TRBD2	TRBV4-3	TRBJ2-1	-	16
CASTTWGGEGSEAFF	TGTGCCAGCACCACCTGGGGGGGAGAGGGGTCTGAAGCTTTCTTT	-	TRBV14	TRBJ1-1	-	15
CATSDLLETQYF	TGTGCCACCAGTGATTTGCTGGAGACCCAGTACTTC	-	TRBV24-1	TRBJ2-5	-	12
CASSTGQGRETQYF	TGTGCCAGCAGCACCGGACAGGGGCGGGAGACCCAGTACTTC	TRBD1	TRBV7-8	TRBJ2-5	-	14
CASSLGVAGTSYNEQFF	TGTGCCAGCAGCTTGGGGGTAGCGGGAACCTCCTACAATGAGCAGTTCTTC	TRBD2	TRBV11-3	TRBJ2-1	once	17
CASSSTGPNSPLHF	TGTGCCAGCAGCTCTACGGGTCCTAATTCACCCCTCCACTTT	-	TRBV7-8	TRBJ1-6	-	14
CASSPGSSHGYTF	TGCGCCAGCAGCCCTGGGAGTTCGCACGGCTACACCTTC	-	TRBV4-1	TRBJ1-2	-	13
CASSEPSGASNYNEQFF	TGTGCCAGCAGTGAACCGTCAGGGGCTTCAAACTACAATGAGCAGTTCTTC	-	TRBV25-1	TRBJ2-1	-	17
CASSTTGNTEAFF	TGTGCCAGCAGCACAACAGGTAACACTGAAGCTTTCTTT	-	TRBV3-1/TRBV3-2	TRBJ1-1	-	13
CASSVLAGAADTQYF	TGTGCCAGCAGCGTACTAGCGGGAGCTGCAGATACGCAGTATTTT	TRBD2	TRBV9	TRBJ2-3	once	15
CASSSPNNLGDGYTF	TGTGCCAGCAGTTCTCCTAATAATCTAGGGGATGGCTACACCTTC	-	TRBV6-5	TRBJ1-2	-	15
CASSSQGLSGNTIYF	TGTGCCAGCAGTTCGCAGGGACTCTCTGGAAACACCATATATTTT	-	TRBV2	TRBJ1-3	-	15
CASSQAYRGSYGYTF	TGTGCCAGCAGCCAAGCCTACAGGGGTAGCTATGGCTACACCTTC	TRBD1	TRBV4-2	TRBJ1-2	-	15
CASSPRQSEAFF	TGTGCCAGCAGCCCCAGGCAGAGTGAAGCTTTCTTT	-	TRBV3-1/TRBV3-2	TRBJ1-1	-	12
CASSPVGGRANEQYF	TGTGCCAGCAGCCCCGTCGGGGGGAGGGCCAATGAGCAGTACTTC	TRBD2	TRBV9	TRBJ2-7	-	15
CASSYSGRLNYGYTF	TGTGCCAGCAGTTACTCCGGCAGGCTAAACTATGGCTACACCTTC	-	TRBV6-2/TRBV6-3	TRBJ1-2	few	15